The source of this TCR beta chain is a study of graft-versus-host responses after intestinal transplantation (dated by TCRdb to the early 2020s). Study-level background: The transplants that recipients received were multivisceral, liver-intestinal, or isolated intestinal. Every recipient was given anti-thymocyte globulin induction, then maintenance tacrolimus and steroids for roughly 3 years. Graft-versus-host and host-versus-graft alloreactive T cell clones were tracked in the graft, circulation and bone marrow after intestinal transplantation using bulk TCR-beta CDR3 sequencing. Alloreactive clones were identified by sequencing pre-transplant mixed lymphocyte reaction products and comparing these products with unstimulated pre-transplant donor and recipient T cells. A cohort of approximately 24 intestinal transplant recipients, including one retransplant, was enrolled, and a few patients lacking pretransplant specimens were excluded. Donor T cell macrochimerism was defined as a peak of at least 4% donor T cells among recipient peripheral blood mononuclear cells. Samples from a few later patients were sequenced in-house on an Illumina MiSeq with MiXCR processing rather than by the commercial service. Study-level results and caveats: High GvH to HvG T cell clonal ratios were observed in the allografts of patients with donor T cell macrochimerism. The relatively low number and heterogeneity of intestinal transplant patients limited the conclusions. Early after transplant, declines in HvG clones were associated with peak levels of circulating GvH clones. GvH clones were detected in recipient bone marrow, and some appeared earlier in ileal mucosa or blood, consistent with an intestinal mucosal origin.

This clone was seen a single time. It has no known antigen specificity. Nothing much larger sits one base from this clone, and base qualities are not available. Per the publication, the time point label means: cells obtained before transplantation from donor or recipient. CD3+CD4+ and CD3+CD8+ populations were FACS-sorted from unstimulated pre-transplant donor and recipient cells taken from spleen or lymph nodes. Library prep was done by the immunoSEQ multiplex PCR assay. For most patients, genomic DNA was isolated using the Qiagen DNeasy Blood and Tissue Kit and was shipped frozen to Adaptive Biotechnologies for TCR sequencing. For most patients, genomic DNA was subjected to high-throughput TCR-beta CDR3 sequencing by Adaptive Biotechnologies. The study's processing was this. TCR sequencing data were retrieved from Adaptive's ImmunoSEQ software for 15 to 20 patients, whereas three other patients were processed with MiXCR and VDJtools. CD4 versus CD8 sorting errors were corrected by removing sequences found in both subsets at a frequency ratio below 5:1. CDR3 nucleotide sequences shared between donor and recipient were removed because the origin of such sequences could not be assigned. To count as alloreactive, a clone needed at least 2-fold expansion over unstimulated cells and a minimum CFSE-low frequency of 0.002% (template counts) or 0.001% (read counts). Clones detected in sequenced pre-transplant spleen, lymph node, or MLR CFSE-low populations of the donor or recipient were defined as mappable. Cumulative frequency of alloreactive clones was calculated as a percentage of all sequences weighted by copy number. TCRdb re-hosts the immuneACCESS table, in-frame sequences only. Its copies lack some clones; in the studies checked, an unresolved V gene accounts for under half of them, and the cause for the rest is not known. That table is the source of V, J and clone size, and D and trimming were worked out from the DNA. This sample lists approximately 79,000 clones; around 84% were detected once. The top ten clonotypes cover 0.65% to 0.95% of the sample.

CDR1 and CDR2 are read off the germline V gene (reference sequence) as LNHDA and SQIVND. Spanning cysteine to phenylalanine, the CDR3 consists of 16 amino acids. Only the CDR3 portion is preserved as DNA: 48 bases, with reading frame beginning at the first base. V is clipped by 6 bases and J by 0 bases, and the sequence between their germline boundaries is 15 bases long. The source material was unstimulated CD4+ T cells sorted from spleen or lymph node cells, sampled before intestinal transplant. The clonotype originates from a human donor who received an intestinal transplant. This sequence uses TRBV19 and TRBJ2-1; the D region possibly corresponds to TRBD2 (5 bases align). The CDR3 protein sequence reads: CASRDSAHVSYNEQFF. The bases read TGTGCCAGTAGAGATAGCGCACATGTCTCCTACAATGAGCAGTTCTTC.